This T cell receptor beta chain is drawn from a study of OX40 agonist ivuxolimab in advanced cancers. General study results and limits: The average count of expanded clones was higher among CD8+ T cells than among CD4+.

As for this clone: Antigen unknown.

With 0 bases removed from V and 3 bases from J, the gap between germline ends came to 8 bases. The CDR3 spans 14 residues. The V gene's germline CDR1 is LNHDA and CDR2 SQIVND (reference sequence). Measured with immunoSEQ multiplex PCR; TCRdb has only the in-frame clones, and not every one. The sample consists of 13,000 to 15,000 clones, 80% to 95% of them appearing once. Excluded were patients having autoimmune disease history or systemic immunosuppression. Sequences were derived from CD4+ or CD8+ T cells sorted from blood, sampled in a trial of the OX40 agonist ivuxolimab. This rearrangement joins TRBV19 to TRBJ1-1, with unresolved D. The source is an adult with an advanced solid tumor such as melanoma, head and neck, liver or kidney cancer. In nucleotides, the CDR3 is TGTGCCAGTAGTATAGATAGTTATCACACTGAAGCTTTCTTT. Its protein is CASSIDSYHTEAFF.